A selection of T cell receptor beta chains follows, all from one sample in a study of OX40 agonist ivuxolimab in advanced cancers. Clones were sequenced by immunoSEQ multiplex PCR, and TCRdb holds only the in-frame ones, with some missing. This sample yields 70,000 or so clones, of which roughly nine tenths are seen a single time; roughly 14% belongs to the top ten. This material consisted of CD4+ or CD8+ T cells sorted from blood, taken in a trial of the OX40 agonist ivuxolimab. These receptors were taken from an adult with an advanced solid tumor such as melanoma, head and neck, liver or kidney cancer. Each CDR3 is given with its conserved first and last residue. The D gene is left open where the match is weak. Clone sizes are given selectively: once, few, many, or a class where the clone is expanded.

>TRBV7-3|TRBJ2-1|once|-
CASSLKGNQLGNEQFF
TGTGCCAGCAGCTTAAAAGGGAACCAGCTGGGCAATGAGCAGTTCTTC
>TRBV4-3|TRBJ2-7|-|TRBD2
CASSQDRGPGLAIYEQYF
TGCGCCAGCAGCCAAGATCGAGGGCCGGGACTAGCCATCTACGAGCAGTACTTC
>TRBV10-3|TRBJ2-7|-|-
CAISESEAGPSYEQYF
TGTGCCATCAGTGAGTCGGAGGCGGGGCCCTCCTACGAGCAGTACTTC
>TRBV28|TRBJ2-7|-|TRBD1
CASGPTGEVYEQYF
TGTGCCAGCGGACCGACAGGGGAAGTGTACGAGCAGTACTTC
>TRBV11-2|TRBJ1-1|-|TRBD1
CASSFLQGDLYTEAFF
TGTGCCAGCAGCTTCCTACAGGGGGACCTTTACACTGAAGCTTTCTTT
>TRBV6-1|TRBJ2-1|-|TRBD1
CASSERTGMHEQFF
TGTGCCAGCAGTGAACGGACAGGGATGCATGAGCAGTTCTTC
>TRBV11-3|TRBJ2-5|-|-
CASSFQGLETQYF
TGTGCCAGCAGCTTCCAAGGGTTGGAGACCCAGTACTTC
>TRBV12-5|TRBJ1-1|-|-
CASGLPLIPEAFF
TGTGCTAGTGGTTTGCCGCTCATCCCTGAAGCTTTCTTT
>TRBV13|TRBJ1-1|-|TRBD1
CASSQTGQGDTEAFF
TGTGCCAGCAGCCAGACGGGACAGGGCGACACTGAAGCTTTCTTT
>TRBV28|TRBJ2-1|-|-
CASSMDSLYNEQFF
TGTGCCAGCAGCATGGACTCGCTCTACAATGAGCAGTTCTTC
>TRBV5-1|TRBJ2-5|-|-
CASSFRGPPGWETQYF
TGCGCCAGCAGCTTTAGGGGACCTCCCGGCTGGGAGACCCAGTACTTC
>TRBV7-6|TRBJ2-2|once|-
CASSSTGELFF
TGTGCCAGCAGCTCCACCGGGGAGCTGTTTTTT
>TRBV7-9|TRBJ2-5|-|-
CASSPDGETQYF
TGTGCCAGCAGCCCAGATGGTGAGACCCAGTACTTC
>TRBV6-5|TRBJ2-7|-|-
CASSRGVGYEQYF
TGTGCCAGCAGCCGTGGAGTCGGCTACGAGCAGTACTTC
>TRBV18|TRBJ2-1|-|-
CASSPVRVDSYNEQFF
TGTGCCAGCTCACCTGTCAGGGTCGACTCCTACAATGAGCAGTTCTTC
>TRBV27|TRBJ2-7|-|TRBD1
CASSVQGARSYEQYF
TGTGCCAGCAGTGTACAGGGGGCTCGATCCTACGAGCAGTACTTC
>TRBV29-1|TRBJ2-3|-|-
CSVEQGRSSTDTQYF
TGCAGCGTTGAACAGGGTCGATCTAGCACAGATACGCAGTATTTT
>TRBV30|TRBJ2-7|-|TRBD2
CAWMGRAGGFEQYF
TGTGCCTGGATGGGACGGGCGGGAGGATTCGAGCAGTACTTC
>TRBV28|TRBJ1-5|-|-
CASRRGYQPQHF
TGTGCCTCGCGTCGTGGGTACCAGCCCCAGCATTTT
>TRBV11-2|TRBJ2-7|-|-
CASSQGTPSYEQYF
TGTGCCAGCAGCCAGGGGACACCCTCCTACGAGCAGTACTTC
>TRBV5-6|TRBJ2-7|-|TRBD1
CASTSAGTGAYEQYF
TGTGCCAGCACCTCCGCCGGGACAGGGGCCTACGAGCAGTACTTC